The source of this T cell receptor beta chain is a study of blood T cell repertoires in COVID-19. This CDR3 is built from 16 residues. Trimming pared 0 bases from V and 0 bases from J, leaving 9 bases between. The germline gives CDR1 LNHDA, CDR2 SQIVND (reference sequence). In the original workflow: Using reference gene primer amplification, nucleated cell counts were estimated. The protocol was immunoSEQ multiplex PCR, while the TCRdb copy is restricted to in-frame clones and leaves out a portion. D and trimming were read from the DNA, whereas the V and J calls and clone size are those reported in that table. The sample includes around 200,000 clones, 80% to 90% of them seen just once. Participants were aged about 18 to 100 years, lived in 24 US areas, and enrolled virtually. Participants' own reports of clinical history determined their cohort assignment. Symptom resolution, clearance, or two negative PCRs marked donors in Cohort 3 as recovered.

The chain has TRBV19 and TRBJ1-5, with unresolved D. The TCR was taken from a man aged 25 to 40 who had recovered from COVID-19. The sequenced material came from PBMCs or T cells enriched from blood (not recorded which). The CDR3 DNA reads TGTGCCAGTAGTATAGATCATGGTAGTAGCAATCAGCCCCAGCATTTT. This encodes CASSIDHGSSNQPQHF.